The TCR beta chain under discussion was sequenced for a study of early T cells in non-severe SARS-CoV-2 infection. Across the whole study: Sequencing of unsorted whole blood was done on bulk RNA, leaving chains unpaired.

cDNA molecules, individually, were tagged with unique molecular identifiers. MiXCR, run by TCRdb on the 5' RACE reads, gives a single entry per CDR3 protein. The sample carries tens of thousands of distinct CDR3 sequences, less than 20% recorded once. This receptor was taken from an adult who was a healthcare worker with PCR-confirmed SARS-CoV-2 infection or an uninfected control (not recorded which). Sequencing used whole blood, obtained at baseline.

The CDR3 loop is CSVEEQVPGEQYF. Here the CDR3 DNA reads TGCAGCGTTGAAGAACAGGTACCGGGTGAGCAGTACTTC. V usage is TRBV29-1 and J usage is TRBJ2-7, with D possibly TRBD1 on 5 matching bases. The length of the CDR3 is 13 residues. The V end was cut by 0 bases, the J end by 7 bases, with 13 bases between. The germline V gene encodes CDR1 SQVTM and CDR2 ANQGSEA.